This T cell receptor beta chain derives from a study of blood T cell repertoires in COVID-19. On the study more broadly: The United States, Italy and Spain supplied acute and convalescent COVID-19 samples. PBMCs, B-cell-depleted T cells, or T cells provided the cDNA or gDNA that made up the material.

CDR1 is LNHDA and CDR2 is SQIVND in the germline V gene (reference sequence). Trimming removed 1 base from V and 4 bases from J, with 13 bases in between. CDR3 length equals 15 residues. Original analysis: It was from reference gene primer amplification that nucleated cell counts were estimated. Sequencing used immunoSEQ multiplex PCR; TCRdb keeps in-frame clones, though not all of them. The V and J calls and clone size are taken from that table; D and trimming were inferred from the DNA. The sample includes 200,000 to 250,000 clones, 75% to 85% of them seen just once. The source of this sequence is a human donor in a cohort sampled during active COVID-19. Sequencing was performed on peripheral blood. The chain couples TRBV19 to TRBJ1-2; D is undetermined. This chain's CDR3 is CASSIGRAVLYGYTF. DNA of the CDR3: TGTGCCAGTAGTATAGGGCGGGCCGTCCTCTATGGCTACACCTTC.